Included here is one TCR beta chain sequence, with context. V lost 2 bases and J lost 8; bases outside the gene matches: 13. Germline V gives CDR1 MNHEY, CDR2 SVGAGI. The CDR3 length is 16 residues. These data originate in a study of blood T cell repertoires in COVID-19. Some clones are missing from TCRdb's copy, which holds only in-frame ones; the method was immunoSEQ multiplex PCR. The repertoire holds 99,000 or so clones, with around 84% as singletons. This TCR was sampled from a woman aged 55-70 years in a cohort sampled during active or convalescent COVID-19. Sequencing was done on a sample of peripheral blood. The genes are TRBV6-5 and TRBJ1-2; 8 positions agree with TRBD1. CDR3 DNA sequence: TGTGCCAGCAGTTACGGCGGGGACAGGAAAAGTAGAGGCTACACCTTC. The encoded protein is CASSYGGDRKSRGYTF.